These 32 T cell receptor beta chains were sequenced from one sample in a study of T cells in Graves' hyperthyroidism and ophthalmopathy. Amplified TCR beta CDR3 regions derived from RNA transcripts. The HTBI primer set drove a first-round RT-PCR of the TCR CDR3. TCRdb reprocessed the multiplex PCR reads via MiXCR and lists one record per CDR3 protein. The repertoire holds over 400,000 distinct CDR3 sequences, with over 12% as singletons. The sequenced sample was blood. The receptors were sampled from a man aged 18 to 29 with Graves' ophthalmopathy.

This clonotype was found many times. The chain uses TRBV20-1 and TRBJ1-1; the D gene is possibly TRBD1 (5 bases). V lost 5 bases and J lost 2, with 9 bases in between. Germline CDR1 reads DFQATT; CDR2 reads SNEGSKA (reference sequence). CDR3 length equals 12 residues. The CDR3 DNA reads TGCAGTGCTTGGGGCAGAAACACTGAAGCTTTCTTT. Protein sequence: CSAWGRNTEAFF.

This clonotype was found many times. The genes are TRBV18 and TRBJ2-7, with 7 bases that match TRBD2. V trimming: 0 bases; J trimming: 7 bases; junction bases outside the gene matches: 15. Germline lookup yields CDR1 KGHSH and CDR2 LQKENI. This CDR3 has 17 amino acids. CDR3 in DNA: TGTGCCAGCTCACCACCTCTAGCCCAAGTGGCGGGAGTAGAGCAGTACTTC. Translation gives CASSPPLAQVAGVEQYF.

This clonotype was detected only a few times. V usage is TRBV7-9 and J usage is TRBJ1-5; 8 bases are shared with TRBD1. There are 15 residues in the CDR3. The junction had 9 bases not matched to a gene; V was cut back by 5 bases and J by 6 bases. The germline V gene encodes CDR1 SEHNR and CDR2 FQNEAQ (reference sequence). In DNA form, the CDR3 reads TGTGCCAGCAGCCCGTCCGGACAGGGCGGTCAGCCCCAGCATTTT. Its protein is CASSPSGQGGQPQHF.

This clonotype showed up many times. The gene calls are TRBV7-9 and TRBJ2-7; perhaps TRBD2 as D (6 bases). Trimming stripped 1 base from V and 5 bases from J, with 12 bases between. Germline values: CDR1 SEHNR, CDR2 FQNEAQ (reference sequence). The CDR3 extends over 14 amino acids. The CDR3 coding sequence is TGTGCCAGCAGCTTAGTCGAGGGGAGGCACGAGCAGTACTTC. Its protein product is CASSLVEGRHEQYF.

There are a few counts of this clonotype. V usage is TRBV4-1 and J usage is TRBJ1-5; 8 bases agree with TRBD1. Germline assignment: CDR1 MGHRA and CDR2 YSYEKL. The CDR3 consists of 14 residues. The J segment lost 4 bases and the V segment lost 2 bases, leaving 1 base of the junction unmatched. Here the CDR3 reads CASSQRTGNQPQHF. DNA of the CDR3: TGCGCCAGCAGCCAACGGACAGGGAATCAGCCCCAGCATTTT.

This clonotype was found many times. The rearrangement uses TRBV19 and TRBJ2-7; 10 bases fit TRBD1. This CDR3 has 14 residues. V trimming: 10 bases; J trimming: 4 bases; junction bases outside the gene matches: 10. Germline assignment: CDR1 LNHDA and CDR2 SQIVND (reference sequence). CDR3 residues: CATEPGTGEYEQYF. The CDR3 DNA is TGTGCCACTGAACCCGGGACAGGGGAATACGAGCAGTACTTC. Based on the CDR3 plus reference TRBV19 and TRBJ2-7, the full variable domain is DGGITQSPKYLFRKEGQNVTLSCEQNLNHDAMYWYRQDPGQGLRLIYYSQIVNDFQKGDIAEGYSVSREKKESFPLTVTSAQKNPTAFYLCATEPGTGEYEQYFGPGTRLTVT.

This clonotype was counted many times. V gene TRBV5-1 combines with J gene TRBJ1-1; TRBD1 matches at 7 bases. From germline, CDR1 is SGHRS and CDR2 YFSETQ. J was trimmed by 5 bases and V by 2 bases; bases with no gene match: 6. The CDR3 is 14 amino acids. Here the CDR3 reads CASSFEGARTEAFF. DNA for the CDR3: TGCGCCAGCAGCTTTGAGGGGGCGCGGACTGAAGCTTTCTTT.

This clonotype was detected only a few times. The genes are TRBV11-2 and TRBJ2-1; D unclear. Germline assignment: CDR1 SGHAT and CDR2 FQNNGV. The CDR3 is 16 residues long. Trimming took 6 bases from V and 0 from J, leaving 15 bases between them. The CDR3 sequence: CASSWPMGYSYNEQFF. CDR3 bases: TGTGCCAGCAGTTGGCCCATGGGTTACTCCTACAATGAGCAGTTCTTC.

This clonotype was counted between two and nine times. This chain joins TRBV18 and TRBJ2-2; D remains ambiguous. CDR1 is KGHSH and CDR2 is LQKENI in the germline V gene. CDR3 size: 13 residues. The V end lost 8 bases, the J end lost 3 bases, and 10 bases lay between the germline ends. The DNA for the CDR3 is TGTGCCAGCCACGGACCGGACACCGGGGAGCTGTTTTTT. Residues: CASHGPDTGELFF. The complete variable domain, with remaining parts taken from reference TRBV18 and TRBJ2-2, reads NAGVMQNPRHLVRRRGQEARLRCSPMKGHSHVYWYRQLPEEGLKFMVYLQKENIIDESGMPKERFSAEFPKEGPSILRIQQVVRGDSAAYFCASHGPDTGELFFGEGSRLTVL.

This clonotype was seen a few times. This chain links TRBV27 with TRBJ2-5; D perhaps matches TRBD2 (5 bases). V dropped 5 bases and J dropped 0 bases, with 10 bases sitting between them. The CDR3 spans 14 residues. Germline assignment: CDR1 MNHEY and CDR2 SMNVEV (reference sequence). The CDR3 reads CASSPRRYQETQYF. The CDR3 nucleotides read TGTGCCAGCAGTCCACGGAGGTACCAAGAGACCCAGTACTTC.

This clonotype was found a few times. The rearrangement uses TRBV12-3 or TRBV12-4 and TRBJ2-1; the match to TRBD2 covers 14 bases. CDR3 size: 15 residues. Unmatched junction bases numbered 5, after V lost 0 bases and J lost 13 bases. CDR3 nucleotides: TGTGCCAGCAGTTTAGCAGGGACTAGCGGGAGCGTACAGTTCTTC. Its protein product is CASSLAGTSGSVQFF.

V is TRBV5-1 and J is TRBJ2-7; D might be TRBD1 (6 bases). Trimming took off 0 bases at V and 5 bases at J, with 15 bases between the two ends. The CDR3 is 15 amino acids. Germline values: CDR1 SGHRS, CDR2 YFSETQ. CDR3 coding DNA: TGCGCCAGCAGCTTGGAGGGGGAAACGGGCAACGAGCAGTACTTC. It codes for CASSLEGETGNEQYF.

This clonotype was counted at least ten times. The rearrangement joins TRBV6-1 to TRBJ2-7, with 7 bases identical to TRBD2. V shed 7 bases and J 1 base; nucleotides not matched to a gene: 10. Germline V gene lookup returns CDR1 MNHNS and CDR2 SASEGT. This CDR3 has 15 amino acids. The CDR3 DNA reads as TGTGCCAGCACGAGGACTAGTAGGCATTCCTACGAGCAGTACTTC. Its protein is CASTRTSRHSYEQYF.

This clonotype was picked up a small number of times. The chain uses TRBV27 and TRBJ1-2; D might be TRBD1 (5 bases). The germline V gene encodes CDR1 MNHEY and CDR2 SMNVEV (reference sequence). This CDR3 spans 15 amino acids. Trimming removed 0 bases from V and 1 base from J, with 9 bases in between. DNA for the CDR3: TGTGCCAGCAGTTTATCCCGGGGGGTTAACTATGGCTACACCTTC. Amino acid sequence: CASSLSRGVNYGYTF.

This clonotype has ten or more counts. The chain joins TRBV25-1 to TRBJ2-5; 8 bases line up with TRBD2. CDR3 length: 14 amino acids. Per the germline V gene, CDR1 is MGHDK and CDR2 is SYGVNS. With V trimmed by 3 bases and J by 3 bases, 3 bases remained unmatched. This CDR3 is CASSDREGKETQYF. The CDR3, as DNA: TGTGCCAGCAGTGACCGGGAGGGCAAAGAGACCCAGTACTTC.

This chain connects TRBV5-1 to TRBJ2-1; TRBD1 matches at 9 bases. Germline CDR1 reads SGHRS; CDR2 reads YFSETQ. V lost 2 bases to trimming and J lost 0 bases; unmatched junction nucleotides: 3. The CDR3 has 16 amino acids. The CDR3 loop reads CASSFGTGSSYNEQFF. The CDR3 DNA reads as TGCGCCAGCAGCTTCGGGACAGGGAGCTCCTACAATGAGCAGTTCTTC.

This clonotype was counted ten times or more. The chain joins TRBV2 to TRBJ2-7, with D perhaps assigned TRBD1 or TRBD2 (5 bases each). The CDR3 runs 13 residues. Germline V gives CDR1 SNHLY, CDR2 FYNNEI. The V end lost 6 bases, the J end lost 6 bases, and 15 bases lay between the germline ends. CDR3 in DNA: TGTGCCAGCAGGGGACCCCCGGGTGGCGAGCAGTACTTC. This sequence encodes CASRGPPGGEQYF.

This clonotype showed up many times. V gene TRBV12-3 or TRBV12-4 combines with J gene TRBJ2-7; D is possibly TRBD1 (6 bases). Trimming took 3 bases from V and 3 from J, leaving 9 bases between them. This CDR3 has 13 amino acids. The CDR3 DNA reads TGTGCCAGCAGTTTGGGACAACTCTACGAGCAGTACTTC. Translated, it gives CASSLGQLYEQYF.

This clonotype was seen more than once but under ten times. CDR3 bases: TGCAGCGTTGTAAAGTATGGAGGGACTGAAGCTTTCTTT. This codes for CSVVKYGGTEAFF. The chain couples TRBV29-1 to TRBJ1-1; D is unclear. V lost 4 bases and J 5 bases, leaving 14 bases between the germline ends. Germline CDR1 and CDR2: SQVTM and ANQGSEA. The CDR3 runs to 13 residues.

This clonotype was observed a handful of times. The chain couples TRBV19 to TRBJ2-1; D is undetermined. Germline CDR1 reads LNHDA; CDR2 reads SQIVND (reference sequence). The CDR3 has 14 residues. The V and J ends lost 1 base and 4 bases respectively, with 8 bases between them. Here the CDR3 DNA reads TGTGCCAGTAGTATAGCCAGACTGTACAATGAGCAGTTCTTC. This sequence encodes CASSIARLYNEQFF.

The rearrangement links TRBV12-3 or TRBV12-4 to TRBJ2-1, with D possibly matching TRBD1 (5 bases). The V end was cut by 3 bases, the J end by 4 bases, with 16 bases between. The length of the CDR3 is 16 residues. The CDR3 sequence: CASSFSQDKAYNEQFF. The DNA for the CDR3 is TGTGCCAGCAGTTTTTCTCAGGACAAAGCTTACAATGAGCAGTTCTTC.

This clonotype was detected ten times or more. The chain couples TRBV7-9 to TRBJ2-5; the D gene is possibly TRBD2 (5 bases). This CDR3 region has 14 residues. CDR1 and CDR2 (germline): SEHNR, FQNEAQ (reference sequence). V was shortened by 3 bases and J by 0 bases, with 8 bases between the two germline ends. CDR3 bases: TGTGCCAGCAGCTTGAGCGGAAACCAAGAGACCCAGTACTTC. Translating gives CASSLSGNQETQYF.

For this clonotype: With a much larger clone just one base away, this may be a read error. The V gene is TRBV10-3, the J gene TRBJ2-5; D is perhaps TRBD1 or TRBD2 (6 bases each). V was shortened by 0 bases and J by 10 bases, with 18 bases between the two germline ends. The CDR3 consists of 15 residues. From germline, CDR1 is ENHRY and CDR2 SYGVKD. The CDR3 DNA reads as TGTGCCATCAGTGAGTCGGTTCCGGGGGCGAAGATCCAGTACTTC. Translation gives CAISESVPGAKIQYF.

The gene calls are TRBV27 and TRBJ2-7; 10 nucleotides agree with TRBD2. The V gene end was trimmed by 5 bases and the J gene end by 6 bases; junction bases not matched to a gene: 13. CDR1 is MNHEY, CDR2 SMNVEV, per germline (reference sequence). The CDR3 spans 16 residues. CDR3 nucleotides: TGTGCCAGCAGTCCGATGAGCGGGAGGGCCTTATTCGAGCAGTACTTC. Its translation is CASSPMSGRALFEQYF.

This clonotype was counted between two and nine times. This chain connects TRBV11-2 to TRBJ1-6; 11 positions match TRBD1. Losses at the gene ends were 5 bases for V and 7 bases for J; bases not matched to a gene: 10. This CDR3 region has 17 residues. Germline-derived CDR1 and CDR2 are SGHAT and FQNNGV. CDR3 loop: CASSARTGGFWNSPLHF. The CDR3 DNA is TGTGCCAGCAGCGCCCGGACAGGGGGCTTTTGGAATTCACCCCTCCACTTT.

This clonotype was recorded a few times. This chain links TRBV6-1 with TRBJ1-6; D is perhaps TRBD1 (5 bases). The CDR3 runs 18 residues. The V and J ends lost 1 base and 0 bases respectively, with 13 bases between them. CDR1 and CDR2 (germline): MNHNS, SASEGT. The CDR3 spells CASSEDRTKSSYNSPLHF. The CDR3 nucleotides are TGTGCCAGCAGTGAAGACAGGACGAAGAGCTCCTATAATTCACCCCTCCACTTT.

Here the CDR3 DNA reads TGCGCCAGCAGCTTACCGTCGGCCGTGGGAGAGACCCAGTACTTC. It encodes CASSLPSAVGETQYF. The chain has TRBV5-1 and TRBJ2-5; D uncertain. Germline V lookup: CDR1 SGHRS, CDR2 YFSETQ. The CDR3 totals 15 residues. V lost 2 bases and J lost 4, with 15 bases in between. Supplemented by reference TRBV5-1 and TRBJ2-5, the full variable domain reads KAGVTQTPRYLIKTRGQQVTLSCSPISGHRSVSWYQQTPGQGLQFLFEYFSETQRNKGNFPGRFSGRQFSNSRSEMNVSTLELGDSALYLCASSLPSAVGETQYFGPGTRLLVL.

The CDR3 protein is CASSINTLNTEAFF. The CDR3 DNA reads as TGTGCCAGTAGTATTAACACCCTGAACACTGAAGCTTTCTTT. The V and J genes are TRBV19 and TRBJ1-1; no definite D call. The CDR3 totals 14 residues. Trimming removed 3 bases at V and 0 bases at J, with 8 bases between. Germline V gene sequence: CDR1 LNHDA, CDR2 SQIVND (reference sequence).

The chain uses TRBV4-1 and TRBJ2-2; D not resolved. The CDR3 extends over 15 amino acids. Between the trimmed V and J ends, which lost 2 bases and 6 bases, there was a span of 13 bases. Looked up from germline, CDR1 is MGHRA and CDR2 is YSYEKL. In DNA, the CDR3 is TGCGCCAGCAGCCAAACCCTTGATGTGGCCGGGGAGCTGTTTTTT. Protein: CASSQTLDVAGELFF.

This clonotype was seen once. A much larger clone sits a single nucleotide away, making a read error possible. The rearrangement uses TRBV7-8 and TRBJ2-2; a possible D gene is TRBD1 (5 bases). The CDR3 runs 15 residues. CDR1 and CDR2 (germline): SGHVS, FQNEAQ. The DNA of the CDR3 is TGTACCAGCCTCAAATGGCAGGGCAGCACCGGGGAGCTGTTTTTT. Residues: CTSLKWQGSTGELFF.

This clonotype was detected many times. V is TRBV7-2 and J is TRBJ1-4; D is ambiguous. Trimming left V 0 bases short and J 10 bases short, with 3 bases between. CDR1 is SGHTA and CDR2 is FQGNSA in the germline V gene. The CDR3 sequence is 11 residues long. The CDR3 nucleotides read TGTGCCAGCAGCTTAGCTAGAAAACTGTTTTTT. This gives the protein CASSLARKLFF.

The chain joins TRBV11-2 to TRBJ1-1; no definite D call. Germline lookup yields CDR1 SGHAT and CDR2 FQNNGV. Trimming removed 3 bases from V and 6 bases from J, with 17 bases in between. This CDR3 has 15 amino acids. The chain's CDR3 is CASSLASRLAAEAFF. CDR3 sequence (DNA): TGTGCCAGCAGCTTGGCCAGCAGGCTTGCGGCTGAAGCTTTCTTT.